The 26 T cell receptor beta chains given below trace back to one sample, sequenced in a study of cytomegalovirus exposure and HLA in healthy donors. A multiplex PCR was run with 60 Vbeta primers and 13 Jbeta primers. The method was immunoSEQ multiplex PCR; TCRdb's version includes in-frame clones alone and lacks a portion of them. The sample has 100,000 or so clones, less than 80% seen once; the top ten hold 3.8%. The sample consisted of PBMCs. The receptors originated from a man aged 30-40 years in good health and CMV-seropositive.

This chain joins TRBV11-3 and TRBJ2-2; D is unclear. V was trimmed by 3 bases and J by 2 bases, leaving 16 bases between them. Germline lookup yields CDR1 SGHNT and CDR2 YENEEA. This CDR3 contains 17 residues. This CDR3 reads CASSFSVDWRNTGELFF. The CDR3 bases are TGTGCCAGCAGCTTCTCCGTTGACTGGAGAAACACCGGGGAGCTGTTTTTT.

The chain carries TRBV18 and TRBJ1-4; TRBD1 agrees at 9 bases. This CDR3 has 14 amino acids. Trimming cost V 6 bases and J 7 bases; bases outside gene matches: 6. Per germline, CDR1 KGHSH and CDR2 LQKENI. The CDR3 sequence: CASSQDRGREKLFF. The CDR3 DNA reads as TGTGCCAGCTCCCAGGACAGGGGACGTGAAAAACTGTTTTTT.

This clone was observed once. This chain links TRBV9 with TRBJ2-1; a possible D gene is TRBD1 (6 bases). The CDR3 runs to 15 residues. Germline CDR1 reads SGDLS; CDR2 reads YYNGEE. V lost 4 bases, J lost 3 bases, and 14 bases lay in between. The CDR3 protein is CASSPLGGIYNEQFF. The CDR3, as DNA: TGTGCCAGCAGCCCCCTAGGGGGAATCTACAATGAGCAGTTCTTC.

In its sample, this clone was seen a few times. The V call is TRBV18, the J call TRBJ2-3, with D maybe TRBD2 (6 bases). V was pared by 2 bases and J by 2 bases, with 14 bases between. CDR1 is KGHSH, CDR2 LQKENI, per germline. The CDR3 extends over 16 amino acids. CDR3: CASSPVSRGNTDTQYF. CDR3 in DNA: TGTGCCAGCTCACCAGTTTCCCGGGGGAACACAGATACGCAGTATTTT.

This clone was seen a handful of times. The chain uses TRBV6-6 and TRBJ2-2; D gene ambiguous. Per germline, CDR1 MNHNY and CDR2 SVGAGI (reference sequence). The CDR3 contains 16 residues. Trimming took off 2 bases at V and 0 bases at J, with 10 bases between the two ends. The CDR3 sequence: CASSYGRPPNTGELFF. The CDR3 bases are TGTGCCAGCAGTTACGGCAGGCCACCGAACACCGGGGAGCTGTTTTTT.

The chain joins TRBV30 to TRBJ2-5; 8 nucleotides agree with TRBD1. CDR1 and CDR2 (germline): GTSNPN, SVGIG (reference sequence). The length of the CDR3 is 15 residues. V dropped 3 bases and J dropped 5; count of bases not matched to a gene: 11. The CDR3 reads CAWSRGPGGRETQYF. CDR3 DNA sequence: TGTGCCTGGAGCCGAGGACCAGGGGGCCGGGAGACCCAGTACTTC.

This chain joins TRBV29-1 and TRBJ1-1; D is perhaps TRBD1 (6 bases). CDR1 is SQVTM and CDR2 is ANQGSEA in the germline V gene. Trimming removed 6 bases at V and 3 bases at J, with 14 bases between. CDR3 length: 13 amino acids. The CDR3 protein is CSVIQGLDTEAFF. The CDR3 nucleotides read TGCAGCGTCATTCAGGGGTTGGACACTGAAGCTTTCTTT.

The V gene is TRBV18, the J gene TRBJ1-1, with D perhaps TRBD1 (6 bases). Germline V gene sequence: CDR1 KGHSH, CDR2 LQKENI. V gave up 3 bases and J gave up 6 bases, with 20 bases separating them. The CDR3 contains 16 residues. The chain's CDR3 is CASSPPSSRGKAEAFF. The CDR3 DNA reads as TGTGCCAGCTCACCCCCATCGTCCAGGGGCAAGGCTGAAGCTTTCTTT.

The rearrangement uses TRBV5-1 and TRBJ2-3, with D maybe TRBD2 (6 bases). Germline V gene data show CDR1 as SGHRS and CDR2 as YFSETQ. The CDR3 is 15 amino acids. Trimming cost V 0 bases and J 3 bases, with 11 bases left between them. CDR3 nucleotide sequence: TGCGCCAGCAGCTTGGAGCCTGCGGGGACAGATACGCAGTATTTT. It is translated as CASSLEPAGTDTQYF.

This chain joins TRBV2 and TRBJ2-1; the D gene is possibly TRBD2 (6 bases). Trimming shortened V by 2 bases and J by 5 bases, and 10 bases separated the two germline ends. This CDR3 has 14 residues. Germline V gene sequence: CDR1 SNHLY, CDR2 FYNNEI. CDR3 loop: CASSEQGGDNEQFF. The CDR3 bases are TGTGCCAGCAGTGAACAAGGAGGGGACAATGAGCAGTTCTTC.

The J gene is TRBJ1-2, the V gene TRBV5-1, with TRBD1 as a possible D gene (6 bases). Trimming shortened V by 5 bases and J by 3 bases, and 14 bases separated the two germline ends. Per germline, CDR1 SGHRS and CDR2 YFSETQ. The length of the CDR3 is 14 residues. CDR3 region: CASRGTNYDYGYTF. The CDR3 DNA reads as TGCGCCAGCAGGGGGACAAACTATGACTATGGCTACACCTTC.

This clone was counted a few times. The chain joins TRBV6-6 to TRBJ2-1, with TRBD2 matching over 7 bases. The CDR3 sequence is 15 residues long. Losses at the gene ends were 2 bases for V and 6 bases for J; bases not matched to a gene: 7. CDR1 and CDR2 (germline): MNHNY, SVGAGI (reference sequence). This CDR3 is CASSYGTISPNEQFF. DNA of the CDR3: TGTGCCAGCAGTTACGGGACTATTAGCCCCAATGAGCAGTTCTTC.

The chain joins TRBV7-9 to TRBJ1-2; D may be TRBD1 (6 bases). Trimming cost V 5 bases and J 7 bases, with 17 bases left between them. The germline gives CDR1 SEHNR, CDR2 FQNEAQ (reference sequence). CDR3 length: 14 amino acids. In DNA form, the CDR3 reads TGTGCCAGCAGCCCCTCCGGGGGGCAGGGTGGCTACACCTTC. This sequence encodes CASSPSGGQGGYTF.

This clone was seen a few times. This chain joins TRBV11-3 and TRBJ2-2, with 9 bases aligning to TRBD1. There are 15 residues in the CDR3. Per the germline V gene, CDR1 is SGHNT and CDR2 is YENEEA. V lost 5 bases to trimming and J lost 3 bases; unmatched junction nucleotides: 4. In DNA, the CDR3 is TGTGCCAGCAGCCTAGGGACAGGGTACACCGGGGAGCTGTTTTTT. It yields the protein CASSLGTGYTGELFF.

The rearrangement links TRBV6-4 to TRBJ1-6; D is ambiguous. The germline V and J ends were trimmed by 0 bases and 9 bases, with 3 bases remaining between them. Germline V gene lookup returns CDR1 MRHNA and CDR2 SNTAGT. The CDR3 loop spans 12 amino acids. The CDR3 region has the DNA TGTGCCAGCAGTGACTCCGGTTCACCCCTCCACTTT. It is translated as CASSDSGSPLHF.

The chain couples TRBV5-4 to TRBJ1-4, with TRBD1 identical over 7 bases. Germline loops: CDR1 SGHNT, CDR2 YYREEE (reference sequence). The V and J ends lost 4 bases and 3 bases, in that order; junction bases with no gene match: 3. This CDR3 region has 14 residues. The CDR3 region is CASSPQGPNEKLFF. Written as DNA, the CDR3 is TGTGCCAGCAGCCCACAGGGGCCTAATGAAAAACTGTTTTTT.

The gene calls are TRBV10-3 and TRBJ2-2; 7 bases match TRBD1. Germline trimming cut 0 bases from V and 5 bases from J; bases unmatched to any gene: 3. The CDR3 has 15 residues. Germline V gene sequence: CDR1 ENHRY, CDR2 SYGVKD. This chain's CDR3 is CAISESTTGTGELFF. CDR3 bases: TGTGCCATCAGTGAGTCGACGACAGGGACCGGGGAGCTGTTTTTT.

The chain links TRBV5-4 to TRBJ2-1; D not certain. Germline CDR1 is SGHNT and CDR2 is YYREEE (reference sequence). Trimming removed 2 bases at V and 7 bases at J, with 16 bases between. The length of the CDR3 is 15 residues. The chain's CDR3 is CASSFVGSLGNEQFF. The CDR3 DNA reads TGTGCCAGCAGCTTCGTCGGGTCGCTAGGTAATGAGCAGTTCTTC.

The chain is built from TRBV5-1 and TRBJ2-4, with 9 bases lining up with TRBD1. The CDR3 contains 13 residues. Trimming cost V 7 bases and J 8 bases; bases outside gene matches: 7. Germline values: CDR1 SGHRS, CDR2 YFSETQ. The CDR3 sequence: CASQGQGGDIQYF. CDR3 DNA sequence: TGCGCCAGCCAGGGACAGGGTGGCGACATTCAGTACTTC.

The chain links TRBV27 to TRBJ2-7, with 8 bases that match TRBD1. The CDR3 has 14 amino acids. J was trimmed by 6 bases and V by 5 bases; bases with no gene match: 9. Germline CDR1 is MNHEY and CDR2 is SMNVEV (reference sequence). The CDR3 region is CASSLRTGLFEQYF. CDR3 DNA sequence: TGTGCCAGCAGTCTCCGGACAGGGCTCTTCGAGCAGTACTTC.

The rearrangement uses TRBV28 and TRBJ1-4; possibly TRBD1 for D (5 bases). Germline V gene data show CDR1 as MDHEN and CDR2 as SYDVKM. V was cut by 5 bases and J by 8 bases, with 15 bases left in between. The CDR3 contains 14 residues. CDR3 DNA sequence: TGTGCCAGCAGTCAGGCTGGGGCAGCCGAAAAACTGTTTTTT. Translating it yields CASSQAGAAEKLFF. Complete variable domain (other parts from reference TRBV28 and TRBJ1-4): DVKVTQSSRYLVKRTGEKVFLECVQDMDHENMFWYRQDPGLGLRLIYFSYDVKMKEKGDIPEGYSVSREKKERFSLILESASTNQTSMYLCASSQAGAAEKLFFGSGTQLSVL.

This chain links TRBV9 with TRBJ2-7, with 8 bases aligning to TRBD2. J was trimmed by 2 bases and V by 0 bases; bases with no gene match: 7. The CDR3 sequence is 16 residues long. Germline CDR1 is SGDLS and CDR2 is YYNGEE. CDR3 amino acids: CASSVDGGADAYEQYF. The CDR3 region has the DNA TGTGCCAGCAGCGTAGACGGGGGGGCCGACGCCTACGAGCAGTACTTC. The entire variable domain, with the rest obtained from reference TRBV9 and TRBJ2-7, is as follows: DSGVTQTPKHLITATGQRVTLRCSPRSGDLSVYWYQQSLDQGLQFLIQYYNGEERAKGNILERFSAQQFPDLHSELNLSSLELGDSALYFCASSVDGGADAYEQYFGPGTRLTVT.

The chain carries TRBV6-5 and TRBJ1-3, with TRBD1 matching over 8 bases. The germline gives CDR1 MNHEY, CDR2 SVGAGI. There are 15 residues in the CDR3. V dropped 3 bases and J dropped 4; count of bases not matched to a gene: 5. CDR3 protein: CASSYAGGAGNTIYF. CDR3 bases: TGTGCCAGCAGTTATGCAGGGGGCGCGGGAAACACCATATATTTT.

The rearrangement joins TRBV6-4 to TRBJ2-2, with 7 nucleotides matching TRBD2. In germline, CDR1 is MRHNA, CDR2 SNTAGT. This CDR3 is 13 amino acids long. Trimming cost V 4 bases and J 5 bases; bases outside gene matches: 1. CDR3 sequence reads: CASSVGGTGELFF. DNA of the CDR3: TGTGCCAGCAGTGTCGGGGGGACCGGGGAGCTGTTTTTT.

The chain carries TRBV19 and TRBJ2-2, with TRBD1 as a possible D gene (5 bases). The CDR3 extends over 14 amino acids. Germline CDR1 is LNHDA and CDR2 is SQIVND (reference sequence). The V end lost 5 bases, the J end lost 2 bases, and 9 bases lay between the germline ends. The CDR3 is CASSLDRNTGELFF. The CDR3 region has the DNA TGTGCCAGTAGTCTCGACAGAAACACCGGGGAGCTGTTTTTT.

This chain uses TRBV19 with TRBJ1-1; D may be TRBD1 (6 bases). In germline, CDR1 is LNHDA, CDR2 SQIVND (reference sequence). V lost 1 base, J lost 7 bases, and 19 bases lay in between. CDR3 length: 16 residues. DNA of the CDR3: TGTGCCAGTAGTATAGGGCCGTCTTTGGGGGCCAGTGAAGCTTTCTTT. This encodes CASSIGPSLGASEAFF.